This TCR beta chain was captured in a study of T cell changes during pregnancy in multiple sclerosis. Data came from immunoSEQ multiplex PCR; TCRdb stores just in-frame clones and leaves some out. The sample lists tens of thousands of clones; about 92% were seen once. CDR1 MNHNS and CDR2 SASEGT come from the germline V gene. The CDR3 has 15 amino acids. The V and J ends lost 7 bases and 2 bases respectively, with 17 bases between them. This receptor was obtained from a female donor with multiple sclerosis, enrolled in a pregnancy study. The sample was peripheral blood, taken before pregnancy. The chain has TRBV6-1 and TRBJ2-5; a weak D match, TRBD2 (7 bases). CDR3 nucleotides: TGTGCCAGCAAACGGGCGGGGGCAAATCAAGAGACCCAGTACTTC. This translates into CASKRAGANQETQYF.